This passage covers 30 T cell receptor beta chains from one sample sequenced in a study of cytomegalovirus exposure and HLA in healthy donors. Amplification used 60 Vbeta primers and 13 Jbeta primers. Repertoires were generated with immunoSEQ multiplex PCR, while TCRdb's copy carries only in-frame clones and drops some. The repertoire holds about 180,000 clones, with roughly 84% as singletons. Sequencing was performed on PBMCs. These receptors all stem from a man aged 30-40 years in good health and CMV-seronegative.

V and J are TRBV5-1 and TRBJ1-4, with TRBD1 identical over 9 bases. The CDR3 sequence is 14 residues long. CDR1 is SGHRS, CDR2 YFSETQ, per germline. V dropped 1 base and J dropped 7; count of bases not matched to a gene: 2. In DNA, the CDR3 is TGCGCCAGCAGCTTGACAGGGGGCCCTGAAAAACTGTTTTTT. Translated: CASSLTGGPEKLFF.

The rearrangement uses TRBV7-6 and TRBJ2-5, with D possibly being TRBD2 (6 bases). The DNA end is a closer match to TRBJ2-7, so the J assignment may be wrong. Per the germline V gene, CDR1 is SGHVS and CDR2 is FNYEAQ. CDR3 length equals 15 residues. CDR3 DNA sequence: TGTGCCAGCAGCTTAGGTCCCGGGGGTATCTACGAGCAGTACTTC. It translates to CASSLGPGGIYEQYF.

Here the CDR3 DNA reads TGTGCCGTAGGGGGAGGGCCGGGCGAGCAGTACTTC. As protein: CAVGGGPGEQYF. The chain links TRBV6-5 to TRBJ2-7; the D gene is possibly TRBD2 (7 bases). Trimming took off 11 bases at V and 6 bases at J, with 17 bases between the two ends. Germline V gives CDR1 MNHEY, CDR2 SVGAGI. The CDR3 has 12 amino acids.

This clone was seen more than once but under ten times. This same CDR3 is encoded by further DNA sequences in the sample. In nucleotides, the CDR3 is TGTGCCAGTAGTATAAACCGGGGGGGGGAGACCCAGTACTTC. This translates into CASSINRGGETQYF. The rearrangement links TRBV19 to TRBJ2-5; 8 bases align to TRBD2. The CDR3 has 14 residues. After removal of 2 bases from V and 5 bases from J, the junction contained 4 bases not matched to a gene. Germline V lookup: CDR1 LNHDA, CDR2 SQIVND (reference sequence).

DNA of the CDR3: TGTGCCAGCAGTTACCAGGTTAGCTCCTACAATGAGCAGTTCTTC. This sequence encodes CASSYQVSSYNEQFF. The chain has TRBV6-5 and TRBJ2-1; D ambiguous. Trimming removed 2 bases at V and 0 bases at J, with 8 bases between. Germline-derived CDR1 and CDR2 are MNHEY and SVGAGI. This CDR3 is built from 15 residues.

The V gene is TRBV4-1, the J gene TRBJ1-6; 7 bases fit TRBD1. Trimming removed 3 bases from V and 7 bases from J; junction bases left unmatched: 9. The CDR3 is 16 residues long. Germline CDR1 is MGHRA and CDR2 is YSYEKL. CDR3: CASSQEDRRNNSPLHF. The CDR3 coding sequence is TGCGCCAGCAGCCAGGAGGACAGGAGAAACAATTCACCCCTCCACTTT.

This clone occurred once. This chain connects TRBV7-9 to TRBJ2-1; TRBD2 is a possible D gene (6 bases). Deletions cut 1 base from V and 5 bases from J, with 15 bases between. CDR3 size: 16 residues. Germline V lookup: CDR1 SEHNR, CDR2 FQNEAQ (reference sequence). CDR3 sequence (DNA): TGTGCCAGCAGCTTAGAGTCAATTGGCGGGGACAATGAGCAGTTCTTC. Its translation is CASSLESIGGDNEQFF.

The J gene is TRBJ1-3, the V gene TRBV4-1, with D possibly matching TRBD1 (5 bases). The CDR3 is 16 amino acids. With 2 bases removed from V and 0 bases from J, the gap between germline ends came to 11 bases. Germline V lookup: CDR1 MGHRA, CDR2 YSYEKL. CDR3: CASSQLRGVSGNTIYF. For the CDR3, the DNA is TGCGCCAGCAGCCAACTTCGGGGGGTCTCTGGAAACACCATATATTTT.

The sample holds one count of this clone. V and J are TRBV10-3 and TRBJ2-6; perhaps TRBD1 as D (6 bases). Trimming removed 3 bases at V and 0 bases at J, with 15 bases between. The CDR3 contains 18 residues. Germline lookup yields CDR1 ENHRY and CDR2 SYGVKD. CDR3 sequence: CAISDLVAGDSGANVLTF. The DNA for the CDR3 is TGTGCCATCAGTGATCTGGTTGCAGGGGACTCTGGGGCCAACGTCCTGACTTTC.

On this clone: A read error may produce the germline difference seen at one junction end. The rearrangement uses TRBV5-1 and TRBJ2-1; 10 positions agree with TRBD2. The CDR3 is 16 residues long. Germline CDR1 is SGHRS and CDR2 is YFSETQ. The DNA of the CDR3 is TGCGCCAACAGCTTGGTTGGACTAGCGGTTTACAATGAGCAGTTCTTC. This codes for CANSLVGLAVYNEQFF.

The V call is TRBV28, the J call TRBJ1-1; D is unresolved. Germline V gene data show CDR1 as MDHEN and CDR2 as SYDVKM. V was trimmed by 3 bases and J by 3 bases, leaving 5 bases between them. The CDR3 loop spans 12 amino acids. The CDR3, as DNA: TGTGCCAGCAGTTTTCGGTACACTGAAGCTTTCTTT. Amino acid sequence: CASSFRYTEAFF.

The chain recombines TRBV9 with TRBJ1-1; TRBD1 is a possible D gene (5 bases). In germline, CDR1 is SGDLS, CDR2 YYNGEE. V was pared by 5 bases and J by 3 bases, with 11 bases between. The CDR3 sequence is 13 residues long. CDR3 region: CASSTGGDTEAFF. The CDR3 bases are TGTGCCAGCAGTACGGGGGGGGACACTGAAGCTTTCTTT. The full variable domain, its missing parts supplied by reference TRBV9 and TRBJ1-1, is DSGVTQTPKHLITATGQRVTLRCSPRSGDLSVYWYQQSLDQGLQFLIQYYNGEERAKGNILERFSAQQFPDLHSELNLSSLELGDSALYFCASSTGGDTEAFFGQGTRLTVV.

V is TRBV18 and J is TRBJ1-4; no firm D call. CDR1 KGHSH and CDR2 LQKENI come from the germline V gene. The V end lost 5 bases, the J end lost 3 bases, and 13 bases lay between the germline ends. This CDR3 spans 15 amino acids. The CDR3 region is CASSSSGRANEKLFF. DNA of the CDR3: TGTGCCAGCTCATCCTCGGGGAGGGCTAATGAAAAACTGTTTTTT.

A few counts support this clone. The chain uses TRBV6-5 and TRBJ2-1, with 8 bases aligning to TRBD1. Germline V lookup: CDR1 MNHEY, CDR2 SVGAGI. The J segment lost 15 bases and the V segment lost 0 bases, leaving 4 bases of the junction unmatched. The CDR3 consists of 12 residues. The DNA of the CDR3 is TGTGCCAGCAGTTACTCGGGGACAGGACTGTTCTTC. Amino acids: CASSYSGTGLFF.

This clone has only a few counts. In nucleotides, the CDR3 is TGTGCCAGCTCTAGGGACACTAACTATGGCTACACCTTC. Translated: CASSRDTNYGYTF. V gene TRBV6-5 combines with J gene TRBJ1-2; tentatively, D is TRBD1 (6 bases). Germline assignment: CDR1 MNHEY and CDR2 SVGAGI. Trimming pared 8 bases from V and 0 bases from J, leaving 10 bases between. This CDR3 has 13 residues.

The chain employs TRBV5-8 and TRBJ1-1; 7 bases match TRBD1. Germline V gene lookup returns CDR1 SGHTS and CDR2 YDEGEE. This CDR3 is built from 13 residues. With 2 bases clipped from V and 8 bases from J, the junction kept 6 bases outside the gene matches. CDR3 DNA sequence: TGTGCCAGCAGCTTACCCGGGACAGCAGAAGCTTTCTTT. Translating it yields CASSLPGTAEAFF.

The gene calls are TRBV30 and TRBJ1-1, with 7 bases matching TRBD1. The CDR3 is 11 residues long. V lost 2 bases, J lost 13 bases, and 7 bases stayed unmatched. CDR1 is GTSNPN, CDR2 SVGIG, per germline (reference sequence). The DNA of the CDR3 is TGTGCCTGGAGTAAAGGGGGCCTCGGTTTCTTT. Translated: CAWSKGGLGFF. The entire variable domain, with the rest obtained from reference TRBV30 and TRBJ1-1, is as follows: SQTIHQWPATLVQPVGSPLSLECTVEGTSNPNLYWYRQAAGRGLQLLFYSVGIGQISSEVPQNLSASRPQDRQFILSSKKLLLSDSGFYLCAWSKGGLGFFGQGTRLTVV.

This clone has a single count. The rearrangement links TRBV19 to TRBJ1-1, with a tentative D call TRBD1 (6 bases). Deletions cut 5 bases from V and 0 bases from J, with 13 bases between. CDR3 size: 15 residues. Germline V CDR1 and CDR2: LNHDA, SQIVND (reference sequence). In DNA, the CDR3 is TGTGCCAGTAGTCCAACCGGGACATTGAACACTGAAGCTTTCTTT. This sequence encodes CASSPTGTLNTEAFF.

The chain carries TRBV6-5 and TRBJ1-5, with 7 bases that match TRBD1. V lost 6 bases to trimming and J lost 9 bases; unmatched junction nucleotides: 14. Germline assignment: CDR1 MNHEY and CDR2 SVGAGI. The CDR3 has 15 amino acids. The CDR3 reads CASRPRQGNIGPQHF. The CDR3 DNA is TGTGCCAGCAGACCTCGACAGGGAAATATTGGGCCCCAGCATTTT.

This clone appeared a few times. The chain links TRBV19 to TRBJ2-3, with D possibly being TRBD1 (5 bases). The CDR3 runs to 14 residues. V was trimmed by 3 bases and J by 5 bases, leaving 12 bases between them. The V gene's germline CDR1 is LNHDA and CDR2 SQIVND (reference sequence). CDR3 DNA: TGTGCCAGTAGTATCAGGGTTTCCATAGATACGCAGTATTTT. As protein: CASSIRVSIDTQYF.

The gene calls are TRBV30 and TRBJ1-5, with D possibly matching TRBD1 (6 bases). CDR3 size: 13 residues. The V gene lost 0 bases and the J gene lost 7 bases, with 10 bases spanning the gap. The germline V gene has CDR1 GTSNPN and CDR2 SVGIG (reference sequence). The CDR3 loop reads CAWSVEGVQPQHF. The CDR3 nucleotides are TGTGCCTGGAGTGTAGAGGGGGTCCAGCCCCAGCATTTT.

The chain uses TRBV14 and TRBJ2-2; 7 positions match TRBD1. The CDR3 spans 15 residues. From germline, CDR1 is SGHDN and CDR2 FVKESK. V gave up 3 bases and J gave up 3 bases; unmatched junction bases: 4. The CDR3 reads CASSQTGFHTGELFF. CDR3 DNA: TGTGCCAGCAGCCAGACAGGGTTCCACACCGGGGAGCTGTTTTTT. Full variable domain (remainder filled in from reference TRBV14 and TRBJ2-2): EAGVTQFPSHSVIEKGQTVTLRCDPISGHDNLYWYRRVMGKEIKFLLHFVKESKQDESGMPNNRFLAERTGGTYSTLKVQPAELEDSGVYFCASSQTGFHTGELFFGEGSRLTVL.

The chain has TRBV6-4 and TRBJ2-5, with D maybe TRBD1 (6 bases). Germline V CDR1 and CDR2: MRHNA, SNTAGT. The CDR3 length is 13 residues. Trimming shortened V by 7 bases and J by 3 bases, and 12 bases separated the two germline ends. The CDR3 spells CASTEDRKETQYF. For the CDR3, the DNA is TGTGCCAGCACCGAAGACAGGAAAGAGACCCAGTACTTC.

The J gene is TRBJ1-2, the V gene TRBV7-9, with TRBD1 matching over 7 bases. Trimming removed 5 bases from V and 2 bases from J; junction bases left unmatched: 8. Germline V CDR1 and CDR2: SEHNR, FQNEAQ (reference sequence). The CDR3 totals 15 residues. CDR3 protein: CASSDRGQPNYGYTF. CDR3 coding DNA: TGTGCCAGCAGCGACCGGGGACAGCCAAACTATGGCTACACCTTC. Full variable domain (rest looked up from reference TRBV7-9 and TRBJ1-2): DTGVSQNPRHKITKRGQNVTFRCDPISEHNRLYWYRQTLGQGPEFLTYFQNEAQLEKSRLLSDRFSAERPKGSFSTLEIQRTEQGDSAMYLCASSDRGQPNYGYTFGSGTRLTVV.

CDR3 nucleotide sequence: TGTGCCAGCAGCTTGCTAGAGTCACCCAATTTGTATCCGCAGTATTTT. It specifies CASSLLESPNLYPQYF. V gene TRBV7-6 combines with J gene TRBJ2-3; D gene unclear. Germline CDR1 SGHVS, CDR2 FNYEAQ. CDR3 size: 16 residues. V lost 3 bases and J 10 bases, leaving 23 bases between the germline ends. Drawing the rest from reference TRBV7-6 and TRBJ2-3, the complete variable domain is GAGVSQSPRYKVTKRGQDVALRCDPISGHVSLYWYRQALGQGPEFLTYFNYEAQQDKSGLPNDRFSAERPEGSISTLTIQRTEQRDSAMYRCASSLLESPNLYPQYFGPGTRLTVL.

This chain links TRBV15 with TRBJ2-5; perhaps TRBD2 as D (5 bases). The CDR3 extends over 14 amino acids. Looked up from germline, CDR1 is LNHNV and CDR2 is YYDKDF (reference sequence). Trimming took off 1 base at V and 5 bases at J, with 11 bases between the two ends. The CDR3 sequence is CATSRGGLGETQYF. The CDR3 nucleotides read TGTGCCACCAGCAGAGGAGGGCTAGGGGAGACCCAGTACTTC.

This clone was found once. In DNA, the CDR3 is TGTGCCAGCAGCGTAGACCAGGGGGTAAATGAAAAACTGTTTTTT. It is translated as CASSVDQGVNEKLFF. The J gene is TRBJ1-4, the V gene TRBV9; TRBD1 aligns across 7 bases. CDR1 and CDR2 (germline): SGDLS, YYNGEE. The CDR3 is 15 amino acids. V lost 0 bases and J lost 5; bases outside the gene matches: 4.

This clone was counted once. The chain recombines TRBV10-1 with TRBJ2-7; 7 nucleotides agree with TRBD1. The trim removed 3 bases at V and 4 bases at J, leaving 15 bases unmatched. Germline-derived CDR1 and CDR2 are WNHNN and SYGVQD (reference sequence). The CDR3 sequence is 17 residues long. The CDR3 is CASSDPPGRQGRYEQYF. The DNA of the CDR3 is TGCGCCAGCAGTGACCCCCCAGGGCGACAGGGACGGTACGAGCAGTACTTC.

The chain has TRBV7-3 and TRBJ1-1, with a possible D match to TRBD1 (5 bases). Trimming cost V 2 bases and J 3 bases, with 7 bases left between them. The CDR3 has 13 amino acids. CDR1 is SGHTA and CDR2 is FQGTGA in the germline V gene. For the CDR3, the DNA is TGTGCCAGCAGCTTAGAAGGGGACACTGAAGCTTTCTTT. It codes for CASSLEGDTEAFF.

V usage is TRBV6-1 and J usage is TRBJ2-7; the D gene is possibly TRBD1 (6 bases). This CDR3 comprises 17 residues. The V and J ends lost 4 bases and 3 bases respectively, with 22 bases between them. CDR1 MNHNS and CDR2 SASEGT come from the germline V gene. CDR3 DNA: TGTGCCAGCAGTGTGGGGCAAGGACAGCTTTTAGGCTACGAGCAGTACTTC. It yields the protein CASSVGQGQLLGYEQYF.